These 11 T cell receptor beta chains were all obtained from the same sample, sequenced in a study of blood T cell repertoires in COVID-19. Profiling relied on immunoSEQ multiplex PCR, and the TCRdb table lists in-frame clones only, not all of them. The data show 300,000 to 400,000 clones, around 90% seen once. Material: PBMCs or T cells enriched from blood (not recorded which). The source is a man aged 25-45 years who had recovered from COVID-19.

The V gene is TRBV19, the J gene TRBJ2-7; 9 bases line up with TRBD1. V shed 5 bases, J shed 4 bases, and the junction held 12 bases outside the gene matches. The CDR3 is made up of 16 amino acids. Germline loops: CDR1 LNHDA, CDR2 SQIVND (reference sequence). CDR3 in amino acids: CASSVTTGTGFYEQYF. The CDR3 DNA sequence: TGTGCCAGTAGTGTAACGACCGGGACAGGGTTTTACGAGCAGTACTTC.

CDR3 in amino acids: CASSALRGTYEQYF. DNA of the CDR3: TGTGCCAGCAGCGCCCTGAGGGGGACCTACGAGCAGTACTTC. The V and J genes are TRBV7-8 and TRBJ2-7; D might be TRBD1 (6 bases). The CDR3 extends over 14 amino acids. V gave up 5 bases and J gave up 2 bases, with 13 bases separating them. The germline V gene has CDR1 SGHVS and CDR2 FQNEAQ. The full variable domain, rest sourced from reference TRBV7-8 and TRBJ2-7, is GAGVSQSPRYKVAKRGQDVALRCDPISGHVSLFWYQQALGQGPEFLTYFQNEAQLDKSGLPSDRFFAERPEGSVSTLKIQRTQQEDSAVYLCASSALRGTYEQYFGPGTRLTVT.

This clone has a handful of counts. The sample has other DNA sequences that encode this CDR3 too. The genes are TRBV27 and TRBJ1-5, with 9 nucleotides matching TRBD1. CDR1 MNHEY and CDR2 SMNVEV come from the germline V gene (reference sequence). V dropped 3 bases and J dropped 4; count of bases not matched to a gene: 1. The CDR3 is 14 residues long. CDR3 residues: CASSFGTGNQPQHF. As DNA, the CDR3 is TGTGCCAGCAGTTTCGGGACAGGGAATCAGCCCCAGCATTTT.

V and J are TRBV7-2 and TRBJ1-1; 7 nucleotides agree with TRBD1. The CDR3 is 15 amino acids. Trimming removed 1 base from V and 6 bases from J; junction bases left unmatched: 8. Germline CDR1 SGHTA, CDR2 FQGNSA. The CDR3 DNA sequence: TGTGCCAGCAGCTTAGTGCCAGGGGGGATTGCTGAAGCTTTCTTT. Amino acids: CASSLVPGGIAEAFF.

The V and J genes are TRBV28 and TRBJ2-7; D may be TRBD2 (5 bases). Trimming cost V 7 bases and J 3 bases, with 7 bases left between them. CDR1 and CDR2 from the germline V gene are MDHEN and SYDVKM. The CDR3 has 11 residues. CDR3 in amino acids: CASNDYYEQYF. DNA for the CDR3: TGTGCCAGCAACGACTACTACGAGCAGTACTTC. Filled out from reference TRBV28 and TRBJ2-7, the complete variable domain reads DVKVTQSSRYLVKRTGEKVFLECVQDMDHENMFWYRQDPGLGLRLIYFSYDVKMKEKGDIPEGYSVSREKKERFSLILESASTNQTSMYLCASNDYYEQYFGPGTRLTVT.

The V gene is TRBV15, the J gene TRBJ1-6; a possible D gene is TRBD1 (6 bases). The CDR3 loop spans 18 amino acids. Germline values: CDR1 LNHNV, CDR2 YYDKDF (reference sequence). Trimming cost V 0 bases and J 6 bases, with 18 bases left between them. The CDR3 sequence is CATSRDRMTGSINSPLHF. As DNA, the CDR3 is TGTGCCACCAGCAGAGATCGAATGACAGGATCGATTAATTCACCCCTCCACTTT.

The V and J genes are TRBV30 and TRBJ2-7, with D possibly matching TRBD1 (6 bases). The germline V gene has CDR1 GTSNPN and CDR2 SVGIG (reference sequence). The CDR3 sequence is 15 residues long. V was trimmed by 2 bases and J by 0 bases, leaving 14 bases between them. In DNA, the CDR3 is TGTGCCTGGAGTCGGACAGCTATGATCTCCTACGAGCAGTACTTC. This translates into CAWSRTAMISYEQYF. The full variable domain, completed using reference TRBV30 and TRBJ2-7, is SQTIHQWPATLVQPVGSPLSLECTVEGTSNPNLYWYRQAAGRGLQLLFYSVGIGQISSEVPQNLSASRPQDRQFILSSKKLLLSDSGFYLCAWSRTAMISYEQYFGPGTRLTVT.

V gene TRBV4-1 combines with J gene TRBJ1-2, with D possibly matching TRBD1 (5 bases). This CDR3 is 16 amino acids long. V dropped 2 bases and J dropped 2 bases, with 15 bases sitting between them. Germline CDR1 reads MGHRA; CDR2 reads YSYEKL. CDR3 amino acids: CASSQSGRVENYGYTF. The CDR3 coding sequence is TGCGCCAGCAGCCAATCCGGCAGGGTGGAGAACTATGGCTACACCTTC.

V and J are TRBV6-2 or TRBV6-3 and TRBJ2-1; tentatively, D is TRBD2 (7 bases). Trimming took 0 bases from V and 5 from J, leaving 23 bases between them. The CDR3 length is 19 residues. From germline, CDR1 is MNHEY and CDR2 SVGEGT. The CDR3 DNA sequence: TGTGCCAGCAGTTACTCCCCTCGTCGGGTTGGGGGGGCCAACAATGAGCAGTTCTTC. Amino acids: CASSYSPRRVGGANNEQFF.

This clone was seen just once. The chain joins TRBV10-3 to TRBJ2-7, with D possibly TRBD1 on 6 matching bases. Between the trimmed V and J ends, which lost 2 bases and 5 bases, there was a span of 16 bases. The germline gives CDR1 ENHRY, CDR2 SYGVKD. The CDR3 runs to 15 residues. The CDR3 loop is CAISEGGGVGDEQYF. The CDR3 DNA sequence: TGTGCCATCAGTGAGGGGGGCGGCGTTGGGGACGAGCAGTACTTC.

CDR3 protein: CASSFGGGIMGFEAFF. The CDR3 nucleotides are TGTGCCAGCAGCTTCGGCGGGGGCATTATGGGCTTCGAAGCTTTCTTT. The V call is TRBV7-9, the J call TRBJ1-1; D might be TRBD1 (6 bases). The germline V and J ends were trimmed by 3 bases and 8 bases, with 22 bases remaining between them. Germline CDR1 and CDR2: SEHNR and FQNEAQ (reference sequence). There are 16 residues in the CDR3.